This T cell receptor beta chain was identified in a study of tumor-infiltrating lymphocytes in primary liver carcinoma. Across the study: Patients were both men and women, whose ages ran from 30 to 69 years. The yield of productive TCRbeta reads per sample was roughly 3.65 to 7.13 million and was similar across tissue types.

The CDR3 is 13 amino acids. Germline V gene lookup returns CDR1 MDHEN and CDR2 SYDVKM. TCR beta cDNA was prepared out of about 530 ng total RNA by means of a constant-region primer. It was through three nested multiplex PCR rounds of slightly modified ARM-PCR that TCR beta libraries arose. PCR rounds one and two used TRBV1-TRBV30 forward primers with a C-beta reverse primer for 10 cycles each. TCRdb re-called the multiplex PCR reads with MiXCR, one entry per CDR3 protein. The data show 300,000 to 350,000 distinct CDR3 sequences, roughly 60% seen once. The source of the blood RNA was unsorted whole blood, and germline DNA was extracted as well.

The source is a woman in her twenties or thirties with primary liver carcinoma and hepatitis B virus infection. This chain uses TRBV28 with TRBJ2-7; tentative D call: TRBD1 (5 bases). Sequencing used peripheral blood. The CDR3 sequence: CVTRVGASYEQYF. The DNA of the CDR3 is TGTGTAACCCGGGTAGGGGCCTCCTACGAGCAGTACTTC.